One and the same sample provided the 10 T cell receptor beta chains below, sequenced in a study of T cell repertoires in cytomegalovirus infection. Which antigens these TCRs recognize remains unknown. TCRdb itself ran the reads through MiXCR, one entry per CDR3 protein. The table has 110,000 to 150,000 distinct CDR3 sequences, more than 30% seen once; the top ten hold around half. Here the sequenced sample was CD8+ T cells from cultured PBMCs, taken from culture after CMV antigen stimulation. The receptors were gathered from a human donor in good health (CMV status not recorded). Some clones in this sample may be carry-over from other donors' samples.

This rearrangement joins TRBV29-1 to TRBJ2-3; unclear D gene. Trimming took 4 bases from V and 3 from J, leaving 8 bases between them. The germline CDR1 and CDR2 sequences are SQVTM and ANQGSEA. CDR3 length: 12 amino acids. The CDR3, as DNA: TGCAGCGTTGGCGGTTTAACAGATACGCAGTATTTT. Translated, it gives CSVGGLTDTQYF.

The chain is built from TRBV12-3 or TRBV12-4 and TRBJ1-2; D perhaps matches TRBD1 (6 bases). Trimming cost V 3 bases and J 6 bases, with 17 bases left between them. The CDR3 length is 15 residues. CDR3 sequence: CASSFGRTGKDGYTF. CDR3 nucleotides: TGTGCCAGCAGTTTTGGGCGAACAGGGAAGGATGGCTACACCTTC.

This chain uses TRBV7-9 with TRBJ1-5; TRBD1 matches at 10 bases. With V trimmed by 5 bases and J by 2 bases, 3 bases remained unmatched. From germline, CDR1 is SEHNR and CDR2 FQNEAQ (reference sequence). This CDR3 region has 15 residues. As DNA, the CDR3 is TGTGCCAGCAGCGCTGGGACAGGGGGCAATCAGCCCCAGCATTTT. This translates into CASSAGTGGNQPQHF.

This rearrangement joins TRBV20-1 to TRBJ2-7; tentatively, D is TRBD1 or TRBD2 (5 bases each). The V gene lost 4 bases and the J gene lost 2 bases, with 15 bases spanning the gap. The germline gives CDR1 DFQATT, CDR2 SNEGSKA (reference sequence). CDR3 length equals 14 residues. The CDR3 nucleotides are TGCAGTGCTAATAATCCAGGGACGGCCTACGAGCAGTACTTC. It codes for CSANNPGTAYEQYF.

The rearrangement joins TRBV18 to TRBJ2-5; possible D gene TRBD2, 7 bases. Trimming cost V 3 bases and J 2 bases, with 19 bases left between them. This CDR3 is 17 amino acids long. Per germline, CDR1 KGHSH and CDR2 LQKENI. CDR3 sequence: CASSPTWNGGPQETQYF. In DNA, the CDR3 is TGTGCCAGCTCACCCACGTGGAACGGGGGGCCTCAAGAGACCCAGTACTTC.

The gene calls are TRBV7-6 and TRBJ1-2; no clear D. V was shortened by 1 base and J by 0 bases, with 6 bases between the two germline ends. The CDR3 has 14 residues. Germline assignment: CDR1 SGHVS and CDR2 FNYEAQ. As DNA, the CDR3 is TGTGCCAGCAGCTTAGGCACCTCTAACTATGGCTACACCTTC. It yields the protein CASSLGTSNYGYTF.

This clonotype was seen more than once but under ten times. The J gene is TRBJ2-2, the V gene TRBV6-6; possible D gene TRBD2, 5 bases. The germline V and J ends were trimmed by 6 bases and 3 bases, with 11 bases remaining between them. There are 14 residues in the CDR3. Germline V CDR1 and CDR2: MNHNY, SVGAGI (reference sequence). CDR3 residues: CASSAVGDTGELFF. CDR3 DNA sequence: TGTGCCAGCAGCGCCGTCGGGGACACCGGGGAGCTGTTTTTT.

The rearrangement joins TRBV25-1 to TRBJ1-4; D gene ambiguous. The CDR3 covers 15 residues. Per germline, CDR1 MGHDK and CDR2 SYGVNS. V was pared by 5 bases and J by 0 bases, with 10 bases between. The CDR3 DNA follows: TGTGCCAGCAGTCTCTTAGGTGCAACTAATGAAAAACTGTTTTTT. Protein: CASSLLGATNEKLFF.

CDR3 in DNA: TGTGCCAGCAGCTTAGACTTACAGATTGAAGCTTTCTTT. This codes for CASSLDLQIEAFF. This chain joins TRBV7-9 and TRBJ1-1; D ambiguous. Per the germline V gene, CDR1 is SEHNR and CDR2 is FQNEAQ (reference sequence). The CDR3 sequence is 13 residues long. V lost 1 base to trimming and J lost 7 bases, with 10 bases between them.

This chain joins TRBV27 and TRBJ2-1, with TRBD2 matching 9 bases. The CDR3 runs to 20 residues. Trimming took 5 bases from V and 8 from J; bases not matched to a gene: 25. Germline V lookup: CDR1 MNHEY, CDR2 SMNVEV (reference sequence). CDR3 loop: CASSPGRPRLYRAGGDEQFF. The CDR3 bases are TGTGCCAGCAGTCCCGGACGGCCTCGGCTATATAGAGCGGGGGGCGATGAGCAGTTCTTC.